These 13 T cell receptor beta chains share one sample of origin, sequenced in a study of tumor and adjacent non-tumor tissue in lung cancer listed by TCRdb under 2018. RNA was isolated from bulk unsorted tissue, and RNA quality was assessed with a NanoDrop ND-1000 and an Agilent 2100. Library preparation used multiplex PCR. The run used an Illumina HiSeq 2500. Following protocols modified from ARM-PCR, the researchers constructed TCRbeta libraries through three rounds of nested PCR with primers (Table S4). TCRdb reprocessing: public reads trimmed at Q25 with fastp, clones called with MiXCR, in-frame beta chains kept. Identical CDR3 proteins give one entry, which carries the most common genes and DNA. This sample gives fewer than 150,000 distinct CDR3 sequences in total; roughly 70% of them show up just once. The ten most abundant clones make up around a sixth of the sample. Sequencing used lung tumor tissue. Receptor source: a man aged 60 to 75 with small cell lung cancer.

This clonotype was recorded only once. The junction departs from the called germline gene at one end, perhaps through a read error. This rearrangement joins TRBV12-3 or TRBV12-4 to TRBJ2-7; D is possibly TRBD2 (5 bases). The CDR3 has 13 amino acids. CDR3 bases: TGTGCCAGTGGTTTAGCGCTTTCCTACGAGCGGTACTTC. This sequence encodes CASGLALSYERYF.

This clonotype was detected once. The chain uses TRBV29-1 and TRBJ2-3; D ambiguous. Germline V gene lookup returns CDR1 SQVTM and CDR2 ANQGSEA. The CDR3 runs to 12 residues. The CDR3 DNA reads TGCAACCCGGTACAATGCATAGATACGCAGTATTTT. This sequence encodes CNPVQCIDTQYF.

In the case of this clonotype: No conserved phenylalanine or tryptophan ends this CDR3, so it is likely a read error. In nucleotides, the CDR3 is TGCGCCAGCAGCTTGGCCACCTCCTATAATTCACCCCTCCACTCT. Protein: CASSLATSYNSPLHS. The J gene is TRBJ1-6, the V gene TRBV5-1, with D hard to call. Trimming took 0 bases from V and 0 from J, leaving 4 bases between them. Germline V gives CDR1 SGHRS, CDR2 YFSETQ. This CDR3 contains 15 residues.

Points on this clonotype: A read error may be the cause here, since a much bigger clone is one base away. CDR3 sequence (DNA): TGCACCAGCAGCCAAGGCGTCGAGCAGTACTTC. It encodes CTSSQGVEQYF. This chain joins TRBV4-1 and TRBJ2-7; D remains ambiguous. Per the germline V gene, CDR1 is MGHRA and CDR2 is YSYEKL. This CDR3 comprises 11 residues.

The table lists this clonotype with many counts. The chain joins TRBV5-5 to TRBJ1-2; the D gene is possibly TRBD1 (6 bases). This CDR3 is 16 amino acids long. Germline V gene sequence: CDR1 SGHKS, CDR2 YYEKEE (reference sequence). The V end lost 2 bases, the J end lost 3 bases, and 17 bases lay between the germline ends. Here the CDR3 DNA reads TGTGCCAGCAGCTTCGGTCCGCTACAGGGTGACTATGGCTACACCTTC. Its translation: CASSFGPLQGDYGYTF.

This chain joins TRBV19 and TRBJ2-6; 7 nucleotides agree with TRBD1. Germline V gene sequence: CDR1 LNHDA, CDR2 SQIVND (reference sequence). CDR3 size: 16 residues. V was clipped by 5 bases and J by 2 bases; unmatched bases: 6. The CDR3 DNA reads TGTGCCAGTAGTGAGTGGCAGGGGGCTGGGGCCAACGTCCTGACTTTC. This gives the protein CASSEWQGAGANVLTF.

Concerning this clonotype: Relative to the germline gene, one junction end is altered; a read error may explain this. V is TRBV5-4 and J is TRBJ2-3; D gene uncertain. In germline, CDR1 is SGHNT, CDR2 YYREEE (reference sequence). The CDR3 spans 15 residues. CDR3 sequence reads: CASGLILTSTDTQYF. The DNA for the CDR3 is TGTGCCAGCGGCTTGATCCTAACTAGCACAGATACGCAGTATTTT.

A note on this clonotype: The junction and the germline gene differ at one end; a read error may be behind it. The V gene is TRBV11-1, the J gene TRBJ2-3; a weak D match, TRBD2 (5 bases). Germline-derived CDR1 and CDR2 are SGHAT and FQDESV (reference sequence). CDR3 length equals 13 residues. The chain's CDR3 is CARKGARTDTQYF. DNA of the CDR3: TGTGCCAGGAAGGGAGCCCGCACTGATACGCAGTATTTT.

This chain uses TRBV4-1 with TRBJ1-5; D is uncertain. This CDR3 contains 16 residues. Germline V gene data show CDR1 as MGHRA and CDR2 as YSYEKL. Trimming pared 1 base from V and 4 bases from J, leaving 14 bases between. CDR3 sequence (DNA): TGCGCCAGCAGCCAAGTACGGTCGGAGGGTAATCAGCCCCAGCATTTT. Its translation: CASSQVRSEGNQPQHF.

As to this clonotype: Its ends do not fully match the called genes, so a read error is possible. The V call is TRBV20-1, the J call TRBJ1-2, with 7 bases matching TRBD1. The CDR3 has 14 residues. CDR1 DFQATT and CDR2 SNEGSKA come from the germline V gene (reference sequence). CDR3 loop: CSARVGGRDYGYAF. CDR3 coding DNA: TGCAGTGCTAGGGTAGGGGGCCGAGACTATGGCTACGCCTTC.

With respect to this clonotype: A much larger clone lies a single base off, so this may be a read error. This chain uses TRBV6-1 with TRBJ2-5; tentative D call: TRBD2 (6 bases). The CDR3 extends over 15 amino acids. Germline CDR1 and CDR2: MNHNS and SASEGT. CDR3 in DNA: TGTGCCAGCAGTCATACACGCGGGCCGGGGGAGACCCAGCACTTC. Protein: CASSHTRGPGETQHF.

Worth noting for this clonotype: A read error may be the cause here, since a much bigger clone is one base away. The chain couples TRBV14 to TRBJ2-7; the D is unclear. The last part of the DNA fits TRBJ2-1 better; the J call may be wrong. Germline CDR1 reads SGHDN; CDR2 reads FVKESK. The CDR3 spans 12 residues. In DNA form, the CDR3 reads TGTGCCAGCAGCCCAGCCAACTACGAGCAGTTCTTC. Translation gives CASSPANYEQFF.

To note about this clonotype: Mismatch with germline at one junction end may stem from a read error. V usage is TRBV5-1 and J usage is TRBJ1-2; unclear D gene. The CDR3 sequence is 15 residues long. From germline, CDR1 is SGHRS and CDR2 YFSETQ. The CDR3 spells CASSLVFGERYGYTF. The CDR3 DNA is TGCGCAAGCAGCTTGGTCTTCGGGGAGAGGTACGGCTACACCTTC.